Listed below are T cell receptor beta chains from one sample, sequenced in a study of beta chain features in type 1 diabetes. This table comes from immunoSEQ multiplex PCR, and its TCRdb copy is limited to in-frame clones, with some not included. In the table there are 500,000 to 800,000 clones, 9.5% to 15% of which are singletons. Sequenced material: naive CD4+ T cells from blood. The source of these receptors is a man between 25 and 39 years old with type 1 diabetes. CDR3s include the opening cysteine and the closing phenylalanine or tryptophan. A D gene is named only where the DNA matches it firmly. Part of the rows lack a size; the others show once, few, many or a class for expanded clones.

v_call: TRBV4-3; clone_size: -; cdr3_length: 16; j_call: TRBJ2-1; d_call: TRBD2; cdr3_nt: TGCGCCAGCAGCCAAGAGGGTGGCGGGGGTTACAATGAGCAGTTCTTC; cdr3_aa: CASSQEGGGGYNEQFF
v_call: TRBV19; clone_size: -; cdr3_length: 15; j_call: TRBJ2-5; d_call: TRBD1; cdr3_nt: TGTGCCAGTAGTATAGGGGGACAGCCACAAGAGACCCAGTACTTC; cdr3_aa: CASSIGGQPQETQYF
v_call: TRBV7-2; clone_size: few; cdr3_length: 15; j_call: TRBJ1-5; d_call: -; cdr3_nt: TGTGCCAGCAGCTTAGGCCACCTTAGCAATCAGCCCCAGCATTTT; cdr3_aa: CASSLGHLSNQPQHF
v_call: TRBV9; clone_size: -; cdr3_length: 17; j_call: TRBJ2-3; d_call: TRBD2; cdr3_nt: TGTGCCAGCAGCGTAGCCTCAGCTAGCGGGGGGACAGATACGCAGTATTTT; cdr3_aa: CASSVASASGGTDTQYF
v_call: TRBV9; clone_size: -; cdr3_length: 16; j_call: TRBJ1-3; d_call: -; cdr3_nt: TGTGCCAGCAGCGCCCAGTATAAGGCACTGGGAAACACCATATATTTT; cdr3_aa: CASSAQYKALGNTIYF
v_call: TRBV9; clone_size: few; cdr3_length: 17; j_call: TRBJ1-3; d_call: TRBD1; cdr3_nt: TGTGCCAGCAGCGTTAACCACAGGGGGAGTTCTGGAAACACCATATATTTT; cdr3_aa: CASSVNHRGSSGNTIYF
v_call: TRBV5-4; clone_size: -; cdr3_length: 13; j_call: TRBJ2-7; d_call: -; cdr3_nt: TGTGCCAGCAGCTCACCGGCCGCTAAGGAGCAGTACTTC; cdr3_aa: CASSSPAAKEQYF
v_call: TRBV6-1; clone_size: few; cdr3_length: 15; j_call: TRBJ2-6; d_call: -; cdr3_nt: TGTGCCAGCTGCCGGGCGACAGCTGGGGCCAACGTCCTGACTTTC; cdr3_aa: CASCRATAGANVLTF
v_call: TRBV7-2; clone_size: few; cdr3_length: 13; j_call: TRBJ1-1; d_call: -; cdr3_nt: TGTGCCAGCGGCGATTTGGTGAACACTGAAGCTTTCTTT; cdr3_aa: CASGDLVNTEAFF
v_call: TRBV11-2; clone_size: -; cdr3_length: 15; j_call: TRBJ2-7; d_call: -; cdr3_nt: TGTGCCAGCAGCCCAGGATCCATGCAGGTGGCCGAGCAGTACTTC; cdr3_aa: CASSPGSMQVAEQYF
v_call: TRBV9; clone_size: few; cdr3_length: 13; j_call: TRBJ2-7; d_call: -; cdr3_nt: TGTGCCAGCAGCGACCGACAGGCGAGGGAGCAGTACTTC; cdr3_aa: CASSDRQAREQYF
v_call: TRBV7-2; clone_size: -; cdr3_length: 14; j_call: TRBJ2-7; d_call: TRBD2; cdr3_nt: TGTGCCAGCAGCTCACTAGCGGGGTTCTACGAGCAGTACTTC; cdr3_aa: CASSSLAGFYEQYF
v_call: TRBV4-2; clone_size: few; cdr3_length: 15; j_call: TRBJ2-7; d_call: TRBD1; cdr3_nt: TGTGCCAGCAGCCAAGTCTCGGGACAGGGGTACGAGCAGTACTTC; cdr3_aa: CASSQVSGQGYEQYF
v_call: TRBV6-1; clone_size: few; cdr3_length: 12; j_call: TRBJ2-4; d_call: -; cdr3_nt: TGTGCCAGCAGTGGGACAGAGTACATTCAGTACTTC; cdr3_aa: CASSGTEYIQYF
v_call: TRBV9; clone_size: -; cdr3_length: 17; j_call: TRBJ2-2; d_call: -; cdr3_nt: TGTGCCAGCAGCGTAGTTCCTGAAGCAATGAGCACCGGGGAGCTGTTTTTT; cdr3_aa: CASSVVPEAMSTGELFF
v_call: TRBV9; clone_size: few; cdr3_length: 15; j_call: TRBJ1-6; d_call: -; cdr3_nt: TGTGCCAGCAGCGTAGGGGCGTCAGTCGGTTCACCCCTCCACTTT; cdr3_aa: CASSVGASVGSPLHF
v_call: TRBV6-5; clone_size: -; cdr3_length: 14; j_call: TRBJ2-7; d_call: -; cdr3_nt: TGTGCCAGCAGAATCCACAGTTATTCCTACGAGCAGTACTTC; cdr3_aa: CASRIHSYSYEQYF
v_call: TRBV6-6; clone_size: few; cdr3_length: 14; j_call: TRBJ2-7; d_call: -; cdr3_nt: TGTGCCAGCAGTTACTCCCACTCTAGGGACGAGCAGTACTTC; cdr3_aa: CASSYSHSRDEQYF
v_call: TRBV28; clone_size: few; cdr3_length: 13; j_call: TRBJ1-2; d_call: TRBD1; cdr3_nt: TGTGCCAGCAGCTCCGGACAGGGGTACGGCTACACCTTC; cdr3_aa: CASSSGQGYGYTF
v_call: TRBV30; clone_size: -; cdr3_length: 15; j_call: TRBJ1-4; d_call: TRBD1; cdr3_nt: TGTGCCTGGACCTACGACGGGACAGGGCATGAAAAACTGTTTTTT; cdr3_aa: CAWTYDGTGHEKLFF
v_call: TRBV6-5; clone_size: -; cdr3_length: 13; j_call: TRBJ1-1; d_call: -; cdr3_nt: TGTGCCAGTATTAGGGGAGGGGCCACTGAAGCTTTCTTT; cdr3_aa: CASIRGGATEAFF
v_call: TRBV6-1; clone_size: few; cdr3_length: 15; j_call: TRBJ2-2; d_call: -; cdr3_nt: TGTGCCAGCAGTGACCGAGACGGATACACCGGGGAGCTGTTTTTT; cdr3_aa: CASSDRDGYTGELFF
v_call: TRBV7-9; clone_size: -; cdr3_length: 13; j_call: TRBJ1-1; d_call: -; cdr3_nt: TGTGCCAGCAGCTACGGAATGAACACTGAAGCTTTCTTT; cdr3_aa: CASSYGMNTEAFF
v_call: TRBV4-3; clone_size: -; cdr3_length: 15; j_call: TRBJ2-1; d_call: -; cdr3_nt: TGCGCCAGCAGCCTCGGACAGAGCTTTAGTAATGAGCAGTTCTTC; cdr3_aa: CASSLGQSFSNEQFF
v_call: TRBV29-1; clone_size: -; cdr3_length: 16; j_call: TRBJ2-1; d_call: -; cdr3_nt: TGCAGCGTTGAAGATTCAGGGGGGCCCTCCTACAATGAGCAGTTCTTC; cdr3_aa: CSVEDSGGPSYNEQFF